Presented here are 20 T cell receptor beta chains from one specimen sequenced in a study of PD-L1 blockade in urothelial cancer. TCRdb keeps only in-frame clones here, not all; method: immunoSEQ multiplex PCR. This sample carries roughly 54,000 clones, roughly 87% of them seen once, and the ten largest clones take approximately 15%. The time point here: pretreatment peripheral blood. Specimen: PBMCs, collected around atezolizumab (anti-PD-L1) treatment. All receptors come from a woman aged 60-70 years with urothelial cancer.

The J gene is TRBJ1-6, the V gene TRBV7-8; D remains ambiguous. The CDR3 sequence is 14 residues long. V lost 2 bases and J 3 bases, leaving 5 bases between the germline ends. Looked up from germline, CDR1 is SGHVS and CDR2 is FQNEAQ. Here the CDR3 DNA reads TGTGCCAGCAGCTTAAACTTCTATAATTCACCCCTCCACTTT. It yields the protein CASSLNFYNSPLHF.

This clone was observed a handful of times. J is TRBJ2-1 and V is TRBV9; 14 bases line up with TRBD2. The ends lost 4 bases at V and 5 bases at J; junction bases unmatched: 11. CDR1 and CDR2 (germline): SGDLS, YYNGEE. The CDR3 consists of 18 residues. The CDR3, as DNA: TGTGCCAGCAGCCCAAGACTAGCGGGAGGGTCATCCCACAATGAGCAGTTCTTC. Residues: CASSPRLAGGSSHNEQFF.

This chain joins TRBV27 and TRBJ1-1; 7 bases are a match to TRBD1. The CDR3 extends over 17 amino acids. CDR1 is MNHEY, CDR2 SMNVEV, per germline (reference sequence). V shed 5 bases, J shed 1 base, and the junction held 13 bases outside the gene matches. The CDR3 nucleotides read TGTGCCAGCAGTCTTCCCCGGGACAGAGGGAGGAACACTGAAGCTTTCTTT. Protein: CASSLPRDRGRNTEAFF.

The V call is TRBV5-8, the J call TRBJ2-5; D uncertain. The CDR3 spans 14 residues. V was cut by 4 bases and J by 2 bases, with 12 bases left in between. In germline, CDR1 is SGHTS, CDR2 YDEGEE. CDR3 nucleotides: TGTGCCAGCAGCCCCCTTCGCGGTCAAGAGACCCAGTACTTC. It specifies CASSPLRGQETQYF.

This chain links TRBV7-7 with TRBJ1-5; 8 bases line up with TRBD1. The CDR3 runs 17 residues. Germline loops: CDR1 SSHAT, CDR2 FNYEAQ (reference sequence). With 2 bases clipped from V and 6 bases from J, the junction kept 12 bases outside the gene matches. CDR3 amino acids: CASSLQGATRTRQPQHF. CDR3 coding DNA: TGTGCCAGCAGCTTACAGGGGGCTACAAGGACTCGTCAGCCCCAGCATTTT. Looking up the rest from reference TRBV7-7 and TRBJ1-5 gives the full variable domain: GAGVSQSPRYKVTKRGQDVTLRCDPISSHATLYWYQQALGQGPEFLTYFNYEAQPDKSGLPSDRFSAERPEGSISTLTIQRTEQRDSAMYRCASSLQGATRTRQPQHFGDGTRLSIL.

This clone was picked up one time. V gene TRBV11-2 combines with J gene TRBJ2-3; D gene ambiguous. In germline, CDR1 is SGHAT, CDR2 FQNNGV. V was shortened by 5 bases and J by 6 bases, with 21 bases between the two germline ends. The CDR3 spans 16 residues. This chain's CDR3 is CASSPSAVLVTDTQYF. CDR3 DNA sequence: TGTGCCAGCAGCCCGTCGGCGGTTCTAGTTACGGATACGCAGTATTTT.

This clone is a singleton in its sample. The chain carries TRBV7-2 and TRBJ2-4; D gene unclear. The V gene's germline CDR1 is SGHTA and CDR2 FQGNSA. The V gene lost 1 base and the J gene lost 6 bases, with 10 bases spanning the gap. The CDR3 sequence is 14 residues long. The CDR3 reads CASSLDPYGNIQYF. Written as DNA, the CDR3 is TGTGCCAGCAGCTTAGACCCTTACGGAAACATTCAGTACTTC.

The chain links TRBV2 to TRBJ1-1; D might be TRBD1 (6 bases). Germline values: CDR1 SNHLY, CDR2 FYNNEI. With 6 bases removed from V and 4 bases from J, the gap between germline ends came to 12 bases. This CDR3 has 13 amino acids. The CDR3 coding sequence is TGTGCCAGCAGGGGGGCAGGGCCCACTGAAGCTTTCTTT. Encoded protein: CASRGAGPTEAFF.

The chain couples TRBV2 to TRBJ1-2; 10 nucleotides line up with TRBD1. Per germline, CDR1 SNHLY and CDR2 FYNNEI. The V segment lost 5 bases and the J segment 2 bases; nucleotides outside the gene matches: 2. This CDR3 has 14 amino acids. CDR3 in DNA: TGTGCCAGCAGTTTGGGACAGGGGAACTATGGCTACACCTTC. Protein sequence: CASSLGQGNYGYTF.

The chain combines TRBV21-1 with TRBJ1-1. TRBV21-1 is given as a pseudogene. This CDR3 comprises 14 residues. In DNA form, the CDR3 reads TGTGCCAGCAGCAAAGCTCACGGGGACACTGAAGCTTTCTTT. Its protein product is CASSKAHGDTEAFF.

This clone appeared once. The CDR3 region is CASSLAQWRGGSFSGNTIYF. CDR3 coding DNA: TGTGCCAGCAGCTTAGCGCAGTGGAGGGGGGGCTCCTTCTCTGGAAACACCATATATTTT. The chain carries TRBV7-6 and TRBJ1-3, with D maybe TRBD1 (6 bases). V lost 0 bases and J lost 0, with 21 bases in between. The CDR3 has 20 residues. Germline loops: CDR1 SGHVS, CDR2 FNYEAQ.

The V and J genes are TRBV14 and TRBJ2-3; 10 positions agree with TRBD2. Germline CDR1 is SGHDN and CDR2 is FVKESK. The length of the CDR3 is 16 residues. V lost 1 base and J lost 5; bases outside the gene matches: 6. This CDR3 reads CASSQAPAGGEDTQYF. In DNA form, the CDR3 reads TGTGCCAGCAGCCAAGCCCCAGCGGGAGGGGAAGATACGCAGTATTTT.

The V gene is TRBV4-3, the J gene TRBJ2-1; 9 nucleotides agree with TRBD1. The J segment lost 6 bases and the V segment lost 6 bases, leaving 9 bases of the junction unmatched. The length of the CDR3 is 15 residues. Germline loops: CDR1 LGHNA, CDR2 YSLEER. CDR3 sequence: CASSLTGGFGNEQFF. The CDR3 DNA sequence: TGCGCCAGCAGTCTTACAGGGGGCTTCGGCAATGAGCAGTTCTTC.

This chain connects TRBV7-9 to TRBJ1-4; perhaps TRBD1 as D (5 bases). V was shortened by 1 base and J by 6 bases, with 9 bases between the two germline ends. The CDR3 runs to 14 residues. In germline, CDR1 is SEHNR, CDR2 FQNEAQ (reference sequence). The CDR3: CASSLVLGDEKLFF. DNA of the CDR3: TGTGCCAGCAGCTTAGTCTTAGGGGATGAAAAACTGTTTTTT.

The V gene is TRBV6-1, the J gene TRBJ2-7; TRBD1 is a possible D gene (5 bases). The CDR3 runs 12 residues. Germline V CDR1 and CDR2: MNHNS, SASEGT. The V end was cut by 5 bases, the J end by 5 bases, with 10 bases between. CDR3 sequence: CASSPTRDEQYF. As DNA, the CDR3 is TGTGCCAGCAGTCCAACCAGGGACGAGCAGTACTTC.

The chain has TRBV4-2 and TRBJ1-2, with D possibly matching TRBD1 (5 bases). The CDR3 sequence is 15 residues long. V was trimmed by 0 bases and J by 5 bases, leaving 13 bases between them. Germline values: CDR1 LGHNA, CDR2 YNFKEQ. DNA of the CDR3: TGTGCCAGCAGCCAAGATAAGAACAGGCTTTATGGCTACACCTTC. It translates to CASSQDKNRLYGYTF.

CDR3 loop: CASSSGLGVEPQHF. The CDR3 bases are TGTGCCAGCAGCTCAGGACTAGGGGTTGAGCCCCAGCATTTT. This chain connects TRBV7-8 to TRBJ1-5; possible D gene TRBD1, 5 bases. Germline V gene lookup returns CDR1 SGHVS and CDR2 FQNEAQ. This CDR3 is 14 amino acids long. V was trimmed by 4 bases and J by 8 bases, leaving 15 bases between them.

The gene calls are TRBV4-1 and TRBJ1-5, with 12 bases identical to TRBD1. CDR1 and CDR2 (germline): MGHRA, YSYEKL. The CDR3 is made up of 17 amino acids. Trimming took 0 bases from V and 6 from J; bases not matched to a gene: 6. Here the CDR3 DNA reads TGCGCCAGCAGCCAAGACGGGGGACAGGGGGCACGTCAGCCCCAGCATTTT. Its protein product is CASSQDGGQGARQPQHF.

This chain uses TRBV6-5 with TRBJ2-5; 7 nucleotides agree with TRBD1. This CDR3 region has 13 residues. J gave up 1 base and V 5 bases, and 1 base lay outside the gene matches. CDR1 and CDR2 from the germline V gene are MNHEY and SVGAGI. This CDR3 reads CASSRDSQETQYF. DNA for the CDR3: TGTGCCAGCAGTCGGGACAGCCAAGAGACCCAGTACTTC.

The chain employs TRBV15 and TRBJ2-1, with D tentatively TRBD2 (5 bases). CDR1 LNHNV and CDR2 YYDKDF come from the germline V gene (reference sequence). The CDR3 covers 16 residues. Trimming left V 0 bases short and J 0 bases short, with 9 bases between. The CDR3 bases are TGTGCCACCAGCAGAGACCCAGGAGGCTCCTACAATGAGCAGTTCTTC. Its translation is CATSRDPGGSYNEQFF.